These T cell receptor beta chains were read from a single sample in a study of shared clonotypes between healthy human individuals. Produced via immunoSEQ multiplex PCR; TCRdb's table is partial and in-frame only. The sample has more than 850,000 clones; approximately 80% are singletons. The sequenced sample consisted of memory CD4+ T cells from PBMCs. These receptors were taken from a man aged 18 to 29 in good health. Some clones in this sample may be carry-over from other donors' samples. The conserved cysteine and the conserved F or W are not part of the CDR3 here. The order of the fields is J gene, V gene, CDR3 protein.

>TRBJ2-1|TRBV4-1
ASSHKIKGEGNEQF
>TRBJ1-2|TRBV27
ASSLGLEGDYGYT
>TRBJ2-1|TRBV11-1
ASRSQGGSLINEQF
>TRBJ1-1|TRBV6-5
ASSYPDREGEAF
>TRBJ2-3|TRBV7-2
ASSLGSVAGGSTDTQY
>TRBJ2-3|TRBV9
ASSVGTGGPDTQY
>NA|TRBV5-4
ASSLAGSVSSYEQY
>TRBJ1-4|TRBV5-6
ASSFRGRTNEKLF
>TRBJ2-5|TRBV7-8
ASSSNRESSETQY
>TRBJ1-1|TRBV9
ASSVGAGGAGTEAF
>TRBJ2-7|TRBV4-3
ASSQWPLTGEQY